The rows below give T cell receptor beta chains drawn from one sample of a study of early T cells in non-severe SARS-CoV-2 infection. One entry per CDR3 protein results from TCRdb running MiXCR on the 5' RACE reads. The sample contains 55,000 or so distinct CDR3 sequences, 6.2% of which appear only once. The source material was whole blood. The receptors were gathered from an adult who was a healthcare worker with PCR-confirmed SARS-CoV-2 infection or an uninfected control (not recorded which). CDR3s include the opening cysteine and the closing phenylalanine or tryptophan. A D gene is named only where the DNA matches it firmly. Clone size is not always given. Where it is, it says once, few, many or a class for expanded clones.

j_call clone_size d_call v_call cdr3_nt cdr3_aa
TRBJ2-2 many NA TRBV6-6 TGTGCCAGCATGGGGACCGGGGAGCTGTTTTTT CASMGTGELFF
TRBJ1-1 many NA TRBV7-8 TGTGCCAGCAGCTTAGGGGGCTTTGGGACGGACACTGAAGCTTTCTTT CASSLGGFGTDTEAFF
TRBJ2-2 many NA TRBV30 TGTGCCTGGAGGGGACAAGCGAACACCGGGGAGCTGTTTTTT CAWRGQANTGELFF
TRBJ1-3 NA NA TRBV5-5 TGTGCCAGCAGCCCTTCGGTTACTGGAAACACCATATATTTT CASSPSVTGNTIYF
TRBJ2-6 many NA TRBV29-1 TGCAGCGTTGATGAGGGACTCTCTGGGGCCAACGTCCTGACTTTC CSVDEGLSGANVLTF
TRBJ1-2 few NA TRBV7-9 TGTGCCAGCAGCTATGGGGGCAGAGAGGTTAACTATGGCTACACCTTC CASSYGGREVNYGYTF
TRBJ1-4 few TRBD1 TRBV6-5 TGTGCCAGCAGTTACTCGAGTAGACAGGGCCGGAATGAAAAACTGTTTTTT CASSYSSRQGRNEKLFF
TRBJ1-5 many NA TRBV2 TGTGCCAGCAGTGAAGGGAGACACTCGGGGCAGCCCCAGCATTTT CASSEGRHSGQPQHF
TRBJ1-4 few NA TRBV7-9 TGTGCCAGCAGCTTAGCGGCAGGCGGTGAAAAACTGTTTTTT CASSLAAGGEKLFF
TRBJ2-1 few TRBD1 TRBV28 TGTGCCAGCAGTCCGGACAGGGTTGAGCATGAGCAGTTCTTC CASSPDRVEHEQFF